This T cell receptor (beta chain) was sequenced in a study of blood T cells in healthy people across ages. This clonotype has only a few counts. Its antigen is as yet unknown. The J segment lost 1 base and the V segment lost 5 bases, leaving 8 bases of the junction unmatched. Germline-derived CDR1 and CDR2 are MNHEY and SMNVEV (reference sequence). The CDR3 has 16 amino acids. A second PCR, run for roughly 7 to 12 cycles, used a sample-barcoded 5' primer plus a J-beta primer mix. Each cDNA molecule was tagged by a template-switch adaptor that had 12 random nucleotides. In TCRdb, the 5' RACE reads were re-called with MiXCR into one record per CDR3 protein. The sample yields 1.6 million or so distinct CDR3 sequences, almost 35% seen once. Regarding the study as a whole: With unsorted PBMCs, a conclusive comparison of naive versus antigen-experienced cells was not possible.

The sample providers were healthy Caucasian people from Russia, aged roughly 6 to 95. This receptor was taken from a woman aged 25 to 45 in good health. The chain couples TRBV27 to TRBJ2-1, with 7 bases matching TRBD1. Sequences were obtained from blood. The CDR3 reads CASSGNRGGSYNEQFF. DNA of the CDR3: TGTGCCAGCAGTGGGAACAGGGGTGGTTCCTACAATGAGCAGTTCTTC.